The sequence of this TCR beta chain was determined in a study of T cells in Graves' hyperthyroidism and ophthalmopathy. Concerning this clonotype itself: Its matching antigen is unknown.

It was considered stable Graves' hyperthyroidism when ophthalmopathy did not progress within 18 months. Not enrolled were patients with uncontrolled infection, other autoimmune disease, pregnancy or lactation. Thyroid ultrasound and orbital computed tomography, with clinical symptoms and serum thyroxine and TRAb, informed diagnoses. Notes on the study in general: Most expanded thyroid clonotypes above 0.001 recurred in blood.

Amplification targeted TCR beta CDR3 regions from RNA transcripts. The HTBI primer set was used in a first-round RT-PCR of the TCR CDR3. Each CDR3 protein gets one entry after TCRdb re-called the multiplex PCR reads with MiXCR. The table lists approximately 590,000 distinct CDR3 sequences, 46% of them singletons. With 6 bases removed from V and 4 bases from J, the gap between germline ends came to 5 bases. This CDR3 is 11 amino acids long. Germline assignment: CDR1 SNHLY and CDR2 FYNNEI. This receptor was obtained from a woman between 18 and 30 years old with Graves' hyperthyroidism. The rearrangement joins TRBV2 to TRBJ2-3; D unresolved. Sequencing input: peripheral blood or thyroid tissue (not recorded which). CDR3 bases: TGTGCCAGCAGGGCAGCAGATACGCAGTATTTT. As protein: CASRAADTQYF.